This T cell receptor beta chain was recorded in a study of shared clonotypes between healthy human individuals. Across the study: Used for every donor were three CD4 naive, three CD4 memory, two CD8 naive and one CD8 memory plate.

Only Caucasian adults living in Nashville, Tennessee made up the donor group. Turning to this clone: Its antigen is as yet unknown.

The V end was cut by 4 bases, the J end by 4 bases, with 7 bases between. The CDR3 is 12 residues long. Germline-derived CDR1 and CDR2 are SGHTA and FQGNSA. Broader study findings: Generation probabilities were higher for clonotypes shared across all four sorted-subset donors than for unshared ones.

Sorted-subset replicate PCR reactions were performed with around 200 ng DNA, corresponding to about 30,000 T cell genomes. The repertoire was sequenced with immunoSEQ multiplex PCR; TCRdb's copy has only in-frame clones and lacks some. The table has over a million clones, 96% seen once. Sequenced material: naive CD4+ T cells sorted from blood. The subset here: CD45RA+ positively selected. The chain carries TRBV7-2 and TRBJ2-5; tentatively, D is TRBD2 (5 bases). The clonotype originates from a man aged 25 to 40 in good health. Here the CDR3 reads CASSSSGETQYF. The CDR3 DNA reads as TGTGCCAGCAGCTCCAGCGGAGAGACCCAGTACTTC.